These T cell receptor beta chains were read from a single sample in a study of cytomegalovirus exposure and HLA in healthy donors. Repertoires were generated with immunoSEQ multiplex PCR, while TCRdb's copy carries only in-frame clones and drops some. Here the sample spans approximately 170,000 clones, roughly 65% being singletons. Input material: PBMCs. The receptor source for this set is a young woman in good health and CMV-seropositive. Both conserved end residues are part of each CDR3. D genes are given only for firm matches. A row's size may be missing; if present it is once, few, many or a size class.

size: few
J: TRBJ1-1
D: TRBD1
V: TRBV10-3
CDR3: CAISNPTGKGTEAFF
DNA: TGTGCCATCAGCAACCCGACAGGGAAGGGTACTGAAGCTTTCTTT

size: -
J: TRBJ2-1
D: TRBD2
V: TRBV9
CDR3: CASSVGPSGTYNEQFF
DNA: TGTGCCAGCAGCGTAGGCCCTAGCGGGACCTACAATGAGCAGTTCTTC

size: -
J: TRBJ1-6
D: TRBD1
V: TRBV6-6
CDR3: CASSLGTGFTSPLHF
DNA: TGTGCCAGCAGTTTGGGGACAGGGTTTACTTCACCCCTCCACTTT

size: -
J: TRBJ1-5
D: -
V: TRBV5-6
CDR3: CASSLAVNQPQHF
DNA: TGTGCCAGCAGCTTGGCTGTCAATCAGCCCCAGCATTTT

size: -
J: TRBJ2-1
D: -
V: TRBV19
CDR3: CASSIAVELGQFF
DNA: TGTGCCAGTAGTATAGCGGTGGAGTTAGGGCAGTTCTTC

size: -
J: TRBJ1-1
D: TRBD1
V: TRBV28
CDR3: CASSPAGTGLLAEAFF
DNA: TGTGCCAGCAGTCCTGCCGGGACAGGCCTCCTAGCTGAAGCTTTCTTT

size: -
J: TRBJ2-2
D: TRBD2
V: TRBV28
CDR3: CASSSTLAGTGELFF
DNA: TGTGCCAGCAGTTCCACACTAGCGGGAACTGGGGAGCTGTTTTTT

size: -
J: TRBJ1-6
D: -
V: TRBV5-1
CDR3: CASSFSGVNSPLHF
DNA: TGCGCCAGCAGCTTTTCCGGGGTAAATTCACCCCTCCACTTT

size: -
J: TRBJ2-7
D: -
V: TRBV4-2
CDR3: CASSQDGGEQYF
DNA: TGTGCCAGCAGCCAAGACGGGGGCGAGCAGTACTTC

size: -
J: TRBJ1-1
D: TRBD1
V: TRBV19
CDR3: CASLRGLGTEAFF
DNA: TGTGCCAGCCTCAGGGGGCTGGGGACTGAAGCTTTCTTT

size: few
J: TRBJ1-6
D: -
V: TRBV5-4
CDR3: CASSSQGNSPLHF
DNA: TGTGCCAGCAGCTCACAGGGAAATTCACCCCTCCACTTT

size: -
J: TRBJ2-4
D: TRBD2
V: TRBV30
CDR3: CAWSVQGGGINIQYF
DNA: TGTGCCTGGAGTGTCCAGGGCGGGGGTATAAACATTCAGTACTTC

size: -
J: TRBJ1-2
D: -
V: TRBV6-5
CDR3: CASSYSPAGYGYTF
DNA: TGTGCCAGCAGTTACTCCCCGGCGGGGTATGGCTACACCTTC

size: -
J: TRBJ1-4
D: -
V: TRBV18
CDR3: CASSPSGPINEKLFF
DNA: TGTGCCAGCTCACCATCGGGTCCGATTAATGAAAAACTGTTTTTT

size: few
J: TRBJ2-3
D: -
V: TRBV11-2
CDR3: CASSLIWRQTQYF
DNA: TGTGCCAGCAGCCTAATTTGGAGGCAGACGCAGTATTTT

size: -
J: TRBJ1-1
D: -
V: TRBV7-2
CDR3: CASSLVADMDTEAFF
DNA: TGTGCCAGCAGCCTCGTCGCGGACATGGACACTGAAGCTTTCTTT

size: -
J: TRBJ2-1
D: TRBD1
V: TRBV11-2
CDR3: CASSYGTADNEQFF
DNA: TGTGCCAGCAGCTACGGGACAGCGGACAATGAGCAGTTCTTC

size: -
J: TRBJ2-7
D: -
V: TRBV5-6
CDR3: CASEQEPPGEQYF
DNA: TGTGCCAGTGAACAGGAACCCCCCGGTGAGCAGTACTTC

size: -
J: TRBJ2-2
D: -
V: TRBV9
CDR3: CASSVSGGATGELFF
DNA: TGTGCCAGCAGCGTAAGTGGGGGGGCCACCGGGGAGCTGTTTTTT

size: -
J: TRBJ2-7
D: TRBD1
V: TRBV5-6
CDR3: CASSERQGSFSYEQYF
DNA: TGTGCCAGCAGCGAGAGACAGGGTTCCTTCTCCTACGAGCAGTACTTC

size: -
J: TRBJ2-1
D: TRBD2
V: TRBV9
CDR3: CASSPSGRPGNEQFF
DNA: TGTGCCAGCAGTCCCAGCGGGAGGCCGGGGAATGAGCAGTTCTTC

size: -
J: TRBJ2-3
D: -
V: TRBV4-2
CDR3: CASSQAVGLHTDTQYF
DNA: TGTGCCAGCAGCCAAGCTGTGGGACTCCACACAGATACGCAGTATTTT

size: -
J: TRBJ2-1
D: TRBD1
V: TRBV13
CDR3: CASSFYGTGNNEQFF
DNA: TGTGCCAGCAGCTTTTACGGGACAGGGAACAATGAGCAGTTCTTC

size: -
J: TRBJ2-7
D: TRBD1
V: TRBV6-6
CDR3: CASSYEGTGGFEQYF
DNA: TGTGCCAGCAGTTACGAGGGGACAGGGGGTTTCGAGCAGTACTTC

size: -
J: TRBJ2-7
D: TRBD1
V: TRBV28
CDR3: CASSGTGMRAYEQYF
DNA: TGTGCCAGCAGTGGGACAGGGATGAGGGCTTACGAGCAGTACTTC

size: -
J: TRBJ1-2
D: TRBD1
V: TRBV4-3
CDR3: CASSQGGQGDYGYTF
DNA: TGCGCCAGCAGCCAAGGGGGACAGGGAGACTATGGCTACACCTTC

size: -
J: TRBJ2-5
D: TRBD2
V: TRBV4-2
CDR3: CASSQDPAGGGETQYF
DNA: TGTGCCAGCAGCCAAGACCCAGCGGGGGGCGGGGAGACCCAGTACTTC

size: -
J: TRBJ1-1
D: TRBD1
V: TRBV6-1
CDR3: CASSIKTGGPTEAFF
DNA: TGTGCCAGCAGTATAAAGACAGGGGGGCCTACTGAAGCTTTCTTT

size: few
J: TRBJ2-3
D: TRBD1
V: TRBV6-5
CDR3: CASSVTGFGTDTQYF
DNA: TGTGCCAGCAGTGTGACAGGGTTTGGCACAGATACGCAGTATTTT

size: -
J: TRBJ1-2
D: -
V: TRBV19
CDR3: CASSMSNYGYTF
DNA: TGTGCCAGTAGTATGAGTAACTATGGCTACACCTTC

size: -
J: TRBJ1-2
D: -
V: TRBV2
CDR3: CASSEGNNYGYTF
DNA: TGTGCCAGCAGTGAGGGCAATAACTATGGCTACACCTTC

size: -
J: TRBJ1-5
D: -
V: TRBV27
CDR3: CASRQGEQPQHF
DNA: TGTGCCAGCAGGCAGGGCGAACAGCCCCAGCATTTT

size: -
J: TRBJ2-5
D: -
V: TRBV11-3
CDR3: CASSLDSGETQYF
DNA: TGTGCCAGCAGCCTTGACAGCGGGGAGACCCAGTACTTC

size: -
J: TRBJ2-7
D: -
V: TRBV10-3
CDR3: CAISDRPENYEQYF
DNA: TGTGCCATCAGTGACCGTCCGGAGAACTACGAGCAGTACTTC

size: -
J: TRBJ1-4
D: -
V: TRBV7-9
CDR3: CASSSNREKLFF
DNA: TGTGCCAGCAGCTCGAACAGGGAAAAACTGTTTTTT

size: -
J: TRBJ2-1
D: TRBD2
V: TRBV2
CDR3: CASSTITAGGSYNEQFF
DNA: TGTGCCAGCTCAACTATAACCGCGGGAGGCTCCTACAATGAGCAGTTCTTC

size: few
J: TRBJ1-4
D: -
V: TRBV7-8
CDR3: CASSSYSGGAREKLFF
DNA: TGTGCCAGCAGCTCTTATTCGGGGGGGGCACGGGAAAAACTGTTTTTT

size: -
J: TRBJ2-6
D: -
V: TRBV7-9
CDR3: CAINYGRDSPRSGANVLTF
DNA: TGTGCCATCAATTACGGGAGGGACAGCCCACGGAGTGGGGCCAACGTCCTGACTTTC

size: -
J: TRBJ2-5
D: TRBD1
V: TRBV7-9
CDR3: CASFGQGEVTQYF
DNA: TGTGCCAGCTTCGGACAGGGGGAAGTGACCCAGTACTTC

size: -
J: TRBJ2-3
D: TRBD2
V: TRBV30
CDR3: CAWSLRGSGADTQYF
DNA: TGTGCCTGGAGTCTCCGGGGTAGCGGGGCAGATACGCAGTATTTT

size: -
J: TRBJ1-1
D: -
V: TRBV18
CDR3: CASSSRQGNVGNTEAFF
DNA: TGTGCCAGCTCATCACGCCAGGGGAATGTGGGGAACACTGAAGCTTTCTTT

size: -
J: TRBJ2-7
D: -
V: TRBV4-3
CDR3: CASSQDPGEQYF
DNA: TGCGCCAGCAGCCAAGATCCGGGCGAGCAGTACTTC

size: -
J: TRBJ2-3
D: TRBD2
V: TRBV9
CDR3: CASSVESSGVDTQYF
DNA: TGTGCCAGCAGCGTAGAGTCTAGCGGGGTAGATACGCAGTATTTT

size: -
J: TRBJ1-6
D: -
V: TRBV7-8
CDR3: CASIVGVSYNSPLHF
DNA: TGTGCCAGCATCGTCGGGGTGAGCTATAATTCACCCCTCCACTTT

size: -
J: TRBJ1-2
D: -
V: TRBV7-2
CDR3: CASSLHYYGYTF
DNA: TGTGCCAGCAGCTTACATTACTATGGCTACACCTTC

size: -
J: TRBJ1-3
D: TRBD1
V: TRBV6-6
CDR3: CASSPGQDHRNTIYF
DNA: TGTGCCAGCAGTCCCGGACAGGATCATCGAAACACCATATATTTT

size: -
J: TRBJ2-3
D: -
V: TRBV7-3
CDR3: CASSLTSGAFTDTQYF
DNA: TGTGCCAGCAGCTTAACCAGCGGAGCGTTCACAGATACGCAGTATTTT

size: -
J: TRBJ2-7
D: -
V: TRBV28
CDR3: CASSFLGSMFYEQYF
DNA: TGTGCCAGCAGTTTCTTGGGCTCCATGTTTTACGAGCAGTACTTC

size: -
J: TRBJ1-1
D: TRBD1
V: TRBV7-2
CDR3: CASSHAGQGEAFF
DNA: TGTGCCAGCAGCCATGCTGGACAGGGGGAAGCTTTCTTT

size: -
J: TRBJ2-7
D: TRBD2
V: TRBV27
CDR3: CASSSSTALAGVGEQYF
DNA: TGTGCCAGCAGTTCGAGTACAGCTCTAGCGGGAGTCGGAGAGCAGTACTTC

size: few
J: TRBJ1-1
D: -
V: TRBV5-1
CDR3: CASSLSQGGDTEAFF
DNA: TGCGCCAGCAGCTTGTCTCAGGGAGGGGACACTGAAGCTTTCTTT

size: -
J: TRBJ2-7
D: -
V: TRBV6-6
CDR3: CASKTGSYEQYF
DNA: TGTGCCAGCAAGACAGGATCCTACGAGCAGTACTTC

size: -
J: TRBJ2-2
D: TRBD1
V: TRBV5-8
CDR3: CASSLQGATGELFF
DNA: TGTGCCAGCAGCTTGCAGGGGGCGACCGGGGAGCTGTTTTTT

size: -
J: TRBJ2-7
D: TRBD2
V: TRBV19
CDR3: CASSILGGRSPHEQYF
DNA: TGTGCCAGTAGTATTTTGGGCGGGAGGAGTCCCCACGAGCAGTACTTC

size: -
J: TRBJ1-2
D: TRBD1
V: TRBV19
CDR3: CASIYLQGAYPGYTF
DNA: TGTGCCAGTATTTACTTACAGGGGGCTTACCCTGGCTACACCTTC

size: -
J: TRBJ2-1
D: TRBD2
V: TRBV2
CDR3: CATEGLDNEQFF
DNA: TGTGCCACCGAAGGACTAGACAATGAGCAGTTCTTC

size: -
J: TRBJ1-4
D: TRBD1
V: TRBV28
CDR3: CASSLPWGTGNEKLFF
DNA: TGTGCCAGCAGTTTACCTTGGGGGACAGGGAACGAAAAACTGTTTTTT

size: -
J: TRBJ1-1
D: -
V: TRBV30
CDR3: CAWMKGGRGGNTEAFF
DNA: TGTGCCTGGATGAAAGGGGGAAGGGGGGGAAACACTGAAGCTTTCTTT

size: -
J: TRBJ2-5
D: -
V: TRBV9
CDR3: CASSVGPEATSQETQYF
DNA: TGTGCCAGCAGCGTAGGTCCCGAGGCTACCTCTCAAGAGACCCAGTACTTC

size: -
J: TRBJ1-1
D: -
V: TRBV19
CDR3: CASSALQGTNTEAFF
DNA: TGTGCCAGTAGTGCTCTCCAGGGGACGAACACTGAAGCTTTCTTT